The 21 T cell receptor beta chains given below trace back to one sample, sequenced in a study of control samples from healthy donors and cancer patients (dated by TCRdb to the early 2020s). Libraries were prepared through the immunoSEQ multiplex PCR assay. Held by TCRdb, this immuneACCESS table contains in-frame sequences only and omits some clones. Under half of the omission traces to an unresolved V gene where checked; the cause of the rest is unknown. For this sample the table gives about 75,000 clones, of which 94% were detected only once. 6.2% of the sample is in the top ten clones. Input material: blood. These receptors came from a woman between 40 and 55 years old in good health.

The J gene is TRBJ2-1, the V gene TRBV9; 7 bases are shared with TRBD2. The trim removed 10 bases at V and 0 bases at J, leaving 7 bases unmatched. Germline V lookup: CDR1 SGDLS, CDR2 YYNGEE. The CDR3 length is 14 residues. CDR3 amino acids: CAGSRGSSYNEQFF. The DNA for the CDR3 is TGTGCCGGATCACGCGGGAGCTCCTACAATGAGCAGTTCTTC.

The genes are TRBV18 and TRBJ2-1; tentative D call: TRBD2 (5 bases). Trimming took 2 bases from V and 6 from J, leaving 14 bases between them. The CDR3 extends over 15 amino acids. In germline, CDR1 is KGHSH, CDR2 LQKENI. CDR3: CASSPSTGGSNEQFF. The DNA for the CDR3 is TGTGCCAGCTCACCATCAACGGGCGGGTCCAATGAGCAGTTCTTC.

J is TRBJ2-1 and V is TRBV27; D tentatively fits TRBD1 or TRBD2 (6 bases each). The CDR3 consists of 14 residues. The V gene's germline CDR1 is MNHEY and CDR2 SMNVEV (reference sequence). Trimming shortened V by 4 bases and J by 8 bases, and 15 bases separated the two germline ends. CDR3 residues: CASSSWGARDEQFF. The CDR3 coding sequence is TGTGCCAGCAGTTCCTGGGGGGCGCGGGATGAGCAGTTCTTC.

In DNA form, the CDR3 reads TGTGCCAGCAGTTCGATATCTAGTGGGTCCTACGAGCAGTACTTC. This codes for CASSSISSGSYEQYF. The V call is TRBV28, the J call TRBJ2-7, with D uncertain. Germline V gives CDR1 MDHEN, CDR2 SYDVKM. The CDR3 contains 15 residues. V gave up 4 bases and J gave up 1 base, with 14 bases separating them.

The rearrangement joins TRBV30 to TRBJ2-5; TRBD1 is a possible D gene (6 bases). Trimming removed 5 bases from V and 7 bases from J, with 20 bases in between. Germline lookup yields CDR1 GTSNPN and CDR2 SVGIG (reference sequence). This CDR3 has 14 amino acids. The CDR3 protein is CAWLTGTQEGTQYF. CDR3 DNA: TGTGCCTGGTTAACAGGGACGCAGGAAGGGACCCAGTACTTC. Using reference TRBV30 and TRBJ2-5 for the parts outside the CDR3, the full variable domain is SQTIHQWPATLVQPVGSPLSLECTVEGTSNPNLYWYRQAAGRGLQLLFYSVGIGQISSEVPQNLSASRPQDRQFILSSKKLLLSDSGFYLCAWLTGTQEGTQYFGPGTRLLVL.

The chain combines TRBV5-4 with TRBJ2-7; D not certain. Trimming cost V 4 bases and J 3 bases, with 11 bases left between them. This CDR3 has 13 amino acids. Per germline, CDR1 SGHNT and CDR2 YYREEE (reference sequence). The CDR3 spells CASSGELGYEQYF. In DNA, the CDR3 is TGTGCCAGCAGCGGGGAACTGGGCTACGAGCAGTACTTC. The full variable domain, completed using reference TRBV5-4 and TRBJ2-7, is ETGVTQSPTHLIKTRGQQVTLRCSSQSGHNTVSWYQQALGQGPQFIFQYYREEENGRGNFPPRFSGLQFPNYSSELNVNALELDDSALYLCASSGELGYEQYFGPGTRLTVT.

The CDR3: CASSETGDGGYTF. The CDR3 DNA follows: TGTGCCAGCAGTGAAACCGGGGATGGGGGCTACACCTTC. The chain is built from TRBV2 and TRBJ1-2; D ambiguous. Trimming pared 2 bases from V and 8 bases from J, leaving 12 bases between. Per the germline V gene, CDR1 is SNHLY and CDR2 is FYNNEI. The CDR3 is made up of 13 amino acids.

V usage is TRBV6-5 and J usage is TRBJ1-4, with a tentative D call TRBD1 (5 bases). The CDR3 contains 13 residues. The germline V and J ends were trimmed by 2 bases and 10 bases, with 11 bases remaining between them. The germline V gene encodes CDR1 MNHEY and CDR2 SVGAGI. Written as DNA, the CDR3 is TGTGCCAGCAGTTACGCATCCGGGGGAAAACTGTTTTTT. It translates to CASSYASGGKLFF.

This chain connects TRBV27 to TRBJ1-6, with 7 bases matching TRBD1. With 5 bases clipped from V and 8 bases from J, the junction kept 12 bases outside the gene matches. Germline CDR1 and CDR2: MNHEY and SMNVEV (reference sequence). The CDR3 contains 16 residues. For the CDR3, the DNA is TGTGCCAGCAGTCCTAAATTTCGACAGGGAGATTCACCCCTCCACTTT. Translation: CASSPKFRQGDSPLHF.

The rearrangement joins TRBV28 to TRBJ1-2, with D possibly matching TRBD1 (5 bases). Per the germline V gene, CDR1 is MDHEN and CDR2 is SYDVKM. V was trimmed by 4 bases and J by 3 bases, leaving 21 bases between them. This CDR3 is built from 17 residues. The CDR3 loop reads CASSSPHTRGFYYGYTF. The CDR3, as DNA: TGTGCCAGCAGTTCCCCCCACACGAGGGGATTTTACTATGGCTACACCTTC.

The genes are TRBV19 and TRBJ1-5; TRBD1 is a possible D gene (5 bases). Germline V gene sequence: CDR1 LNHDA, CDR2 SQIVND (reference sequence). The V gene lost 10 bases and the J gene lost 7 bases, with 23 bases spanning the gap. This CDR3 is built from 15 residues. The CDR3 loop reads CATNSPVGGIQPQHF. DNA for the CDR3: TGTGCCACCAACTCTCCTGTGGGGGGGATACAGCCCCAGCATTTT. The full variable domain, rest sourced from reference TRBV19 and TRBJ1-5, is DGGITQSPKYLFRKEGQNVTLSCEQNLNHDAMYWYRQDPGQGLRLIYYSQIVNDFQKGDIAEGYSVSREKKESFPLTVTSAQKNPTAFYLCATNSPVGGIQPQHFGDGTRLSIL.

The rearrangement links TRBV19 to TRBJ2-2, with 7 bases that match TRBD2. With 7 bases clipped from V and 2 bases from J, the junction kept 10 bases outside the gene matches. The CDR3 extends over 16 amino acids. From germline, CDR1 is LNHDA and CDR2 SQIVND (reference sequence). CDR3 coding DNA: TGTGCCAGTACGGCGGCGGGAGAGATTAACACCGGGGAGCTGTTTTTT. It translates to CASTAAGEINTGELFF.

This clone was observed a single time. J is TRBJ1-1 and V is TRBV6-5; weak D call: TRBD1 (5 bases). Deletions cut 6 bases from V and 1 base from J, with 12 bases between. There are 14 residues in the CDR3. CDR1 is MNHEY and CDR2 is SVGAGI in the germline V gene. The CDR3 DNA sequence: TGTGCCAGCAGAGCGGGACTCCAGAACACTGAAGCTTTCTTT. Its protein is CASRAGLQNTEAFF.

The chain employs TRBV18 and TRBJ2-2; 7 nucleotides agree with TRBD2. V dropped 4 bases and J dropped 0; count of bases not matched to a gene: 8. The CDR3 runs 17 residues. From germline, CDR1 is KGHSH and CDR2 LQKENI. CDR3: CASSLTGGGANTGELFF. The CDR3 DNA follows: TGTGCCAGCTCACTCACGGGCGGGGGAGCGAACACCGGGGAGCTGTTTTTT.

The genes are TRBV7-6 and TRBJ2-7, with 11 bases that match TRBD1. With 1 base clipped from V and 6 bases from J, the junction kept 2 bases outside the gene matches. CDR1 and CDR2 (germline): SGHVS, FNYEAQ. The CDR3 runs 14 residues. The CDR3 loop reads CASSLEDRGREQYF. Here the CDR3 DNA reads TGTGCCAGCAGCTTAGAGGACAGGGGGCGCGAGCAGTACTTC. The full variable domain, rest sourced from reference TRBV7-6 and TRBJ2-7, is GAGVSQSPRYKVTKRGQDVALRCDPISGHVSLYWYRQALGQGPEFLTYFNYEAQQDKSGLPNDRFSAERPEGSISTLTIQRTEQRDSAMYRCASSLEDRGREQYFGPGTRLTVT.

The sample holds one count of this clone. This chain connects TRBV9 to TRBJ1-1, with 8 bases identical to TRBD1. Germline CDR1 SGDLS, CDR2 YYNGEE. CDR3 size: 15 residues. Trimming took 3 bases from V and 2 from J; bases not matched to a gene: 6. CDR3 nucleotide sequence: TGTGCCAGCAGCGAGTCGACAGGGGATAACACTGAAGCTTTCTTT. Amino acid sequence: CASSESTGDNTEAFF.

This chain uses TRBV10-2 with TRBJ1-1, with TRBD1 matching 7 bases. From germline, CDR1 is WSHSY and CDR2 SAAADI. Trimming removed 2 bases from V and 2 bases from J; junction bases left unmatched: 5. This CDR3 comprises 15 residues. The CDR3 is CASSEPRGGNTEAFF. In DNA, the CDR3 is TGCGCCAGCAGTGAGCCCAGGGGGGGCAACACTGAAGCTTTCTTT.

This clone came up once. The chain carries TRBV2 and TRBJ2-2; no clear D. The germline gives CDR1 SNHLY, CDR2 FYNNEI. Trimming pared 2 bases from V and 7 bases from J, leaving 11 bases between. This CDR3 has 14 amino acids. The CDR3 region is CASSEWPTNGELFF. The CDR3 coding sequence is TGTGCCAGCAGTGAATGGCCTACGAACGGGGAGCTGTTTTTT.

The table lists this clone with a few counts. The chain employs TRBV5-1 and TRBJ2-3; 7 bases are shared with TRBD1. Germline CDR1 is SGHRS and CDR2 is YFSETQ. Unmatched junction bases numbered 3, after V lost 4 bases and J lost 4 bases. This CDR3 contains 13 residues. The CDR3 bases are TGCGCCAGCAGCACGGACAGGCCAGATACGCAGTATTTT. Its protein is CASSTDRPDTQYF.

The gene calls are TRBV28 and TRBJ2-1; D possibly corresponds to TRBD1 (6 bases). Germline assignment: CDR1 MDHEN and CDR2 SYDVKM. V shed 7 bases and J shed 7 bases, with 8 bases lying between them. This CDR3 has 11 residues. CDR3 in amino acids: CASKGVNEQFF. The DNA for the CDR3 is TGTGCCAGCAAGGGGGTAAATGAGCAGTTCTTC. The entire variable domain, with the rest obtained from reference TRBV28 and TRBJ2-1, is as follows: DVKVTQSSRYLVKRTGEKVFLECVQDMDHENMFWYRQDPGLGLRLIYFSYDVKMKEKGDIPEGYSVSREKKERFSLILESASTNQTSMYLCASKGVNEQFFGPGTRLTVL.

V gene TRBV3-1 (or the pseudogene TRBV3-2) combines with J gene TRBJ2-7, with D perhaps TRBD1 (7 bases). Deletions cut 5 bases from V and 4 bases from J, with 12 bases between. The germline V gene encodes CDR1 LGHDT and CDR2 YNNKEL (reference sequence). The CDR3 sequence is 13 residues long. The CDR3 sequence is CASSFQGGYEQYF. CDR3 DNA sequence: TGTGCCAGCAGCTTTCAGGGGGGATACGAGCAGTACTTC.